Presented here are 21 T cell receptor beta chains from one specimen sequenced in a study of monozygotic twins with inflammatory bowel disease. TCRdb re-called the 5' RACE reads, yielding one record per CDR3 amino acid sequence without DNA. The listing records nearly 450,000 distinct CDR3 sequences. Sequenced material: blood. Receptors originate from a human donor with ulcerative colitis or Crohn's disease, or a healthy co-twin of an affected twin (not recorded which).

The J gene is TRBJ1-1, the V gene TRBV18. Germline V CDR1 and CDR2: KGHSH, LQKENI. This CDR3 contains 14 residues. The CDR3 loop is CASSPLSEYTEAFF.

The chain is built from TRBV4-1 and TRBJ2-2; TCRdb lists TRBD2, though no DNA is available to test this call. The CDR3 length is 17 residues. Germline CDR1 MGHRA, CDR2 YSYEKL. The chain's CDR3 is CASSQGGGLRPTGELFF.

The rearrangement links TRBV5-1 to TRBJ1-2. Germline V gene lookup returns CDR1 SGHRS and CDR2 YFSETQ. CDR3 length: 15 amino acids. CDR3 protein: CASSLAGDSPRGYTF.

This chain links TRBV7-8 with TRBJ2-2. The CDR3 runs to 16 residues. Germline V gene sequence: CDR1 SGHVS, CDR2 FQNEAQ. The CDR3 here is CASSLFFGSGTGELFF.

The V gene is TRBV7-9, the J gene TRBJ2-2; TCRdb calls TRBD2, which cannot be checked without DNA. The germline CDR1 and CDR2 sequences are SEHNR and FQNEAQ (reference sequence). CDR3 length: 17 amino acids. CDR3 protein: CASSPTGLAANTGELFF. The variable domain in full, completed from reference TRBV7-9 and TRBJ2-2, reads DTGVSQNPRHKITKRGQNVTFRCDPISEHNRLYWYRQTLGQGPEFLTYFQNEAQLEKSRLLSDRFSAERPKGSFSTLEIQRTEQGDSAMYLCASSPTGLAANTGELFFGEGSRLTVL.

V is TRBV9 and J is TRBJ2-4; TCRdb returns TRBD1, unconfirmable since there is no DNA. CDR1 is SGDLS and CDR2 is YYNGEE in the germline V gene. The CDR3 sequence is 14 residues long. CDR3: CASSQRAGENIQYF.

The gene calls are TRBV15 and TRBJ2-3; TCRdb returns TRBD1, unconfirmable since there is no DNA. The CDR3 runs to 16 residues. From germline, CDR1 is LNHNV and CDR2 YYDKDF (reference sequence). CDR3 region: CATSPRAGLGTDTQYF.

The chain combines TRBV7-8 with TRBJ1-1. From germline, CDR1 is SGHVS and CDR2 FQNEAQ. This CDR3 has 11 amino acids. CDR3: CASSLNGEAFF.

CDR3 loop: CASSLAATTTDTQYF. V usage is TRBV7-2 and J usage is TRBJ2-3. Germline V gene lookup returns CDR1 SGHTA and CDR2 FQGNSA. The CDR3 extends over 15 amino acids.

The rearrangement joins TRBV5-1 to TRBJ1-5; checking the TCRdb D call of TRBD1 is not possible without DNA. CDR3 size: 16 residues. CDR1 and CDR2 from the germline V gene are SGHRS and YFSETQ. CDR3 sequence: CASSPGTGASNQPQHF.

The chain links TRBV4-2 to TRBJ2-3. The CDR3 is made up of 13 amino acids. Germline V CDR1 and CDR2: LGHNA, YNFKEQ. The CDR3 sequence is CASSQAVLDTQYF.

V and J are TRBV11-2 and TRBJ2-1; TCRdb's D call of TRBD2 is untestable without DNA. This CDR3 contains 14 residues. Germline CDR1 reads SGHAT; CDR2 reads FQNNGV. The CDR3 sequence is CASSFFAGGLEQFF. The full variable domain, with the rest looked up from reference TRBV11-2 and TRBJ2-1, is EAGVAQSPRYKIIEKRQSVAFWCNPISGHATLYWYQQILGQGPKLLIQFQNNGVVDDSQLPKDRFSAERLKGVDSTLKIQPAKLEDSAVYLCASSFFAGGLEQFFGPGTRLTVL.

The CDR3: CASSPGLAPGTDTQYF. The chain links TRBV18 to TRBJ2-3; checking the TCRdb D call of TRBD2 is not possible without DNA. Looked up from germline, CDR1 is KGHSH and CDR2 is LQKENI. The CDR3 is made up of 16 amino acids. Full variable domain (outside the CDR3, taken from reference TRBV18 and TRBJ2-3): NAGVMQNPRHLVRRRGQEARLRCSPMKGHSHVYWYRQLPEEGLKFMVYLQKENIIDESGMPKERFSAEFPKEGPSILRIQQVVRGDSAAYFCASSPGLAPGTDTQYFGPGTRLTVL.

This chain connects TRBV28 to TRBJ2-7. The germline CDR1 and CDR2 sequences are MDHEN and SYDVKM. The CDR3 extends over 13 amino acids. CDR3 protein: CASSFREPYEQYF.

The J gene is TRBJ1-1, the V gene TRBV30; TCRdb designates TRBD1, a call that cannot be tested without DNA. The CDR3 consists of 11 residues. The germline V gene encodes CDR1 GTSNPN and CDR2 SVGIG (reference sequence). The CDR3 loop reads CAWGANTEAFF.

The chain is built from TRBV20-1 and TRBJ2-3; TCRdb calls TRBD2, which cannot be checked without DNA. Germline lookup yields CDR1 DFQATT and CDR2 SNEGSKA (reference sequence). This CDR3 is built from 16 residues. This chain's CDR3 is CSASATSGSLRDTQYF.

The genes are TRBV12-3 or TRBV12-4 and TRBJ2-7; TCRdb's D call of TRBD2 is untestable without DNA. CDR3 length equals 13 residues. The chain's CDR3 is CASSPSPSGEQYF.

The rearrangement uses TRBV18 and TRBJ2-3; TCRdb selects TRBD2, and the lack of DNA leaves this call unchecked. CDR1 is KGHSH, CDR2 LQKENI, per germline. The CDR3 spans 16 residues. The CDR3 protein is CASSQPGLATTDTQYF.

The chain links TRBV11-1 to TRBJ1-6; absent DNA, TCRdb's TRBD1 call cannot be checked. Per the germline V gene, CDR1 is SGHAT and CDR2 is FQDESV (reference sequence). The CDR3 runs 15 residues. The CDR3 region is CASSARQGENSPLHF.

V gene TRBV7-9 combines with J gene TRBJ2-3. The V gene's germline CDR1 is SEHNR and CDR2 FQNEAQ (reference sequence). This CDR3 contains 14 residues. The CDR3 is CASSFQLAPDTQYF.

J is TRBJ2-3 and V is TRBV4-1; as DNA is missing, the TRBD1 call by TCRdb cannot be tested. The germline gives CDR1 MGHRA, CDR2 YSYEKL. CDR3 size: 17 residues. The CDR3 region is CASSQDWNGGGTDTQYF.